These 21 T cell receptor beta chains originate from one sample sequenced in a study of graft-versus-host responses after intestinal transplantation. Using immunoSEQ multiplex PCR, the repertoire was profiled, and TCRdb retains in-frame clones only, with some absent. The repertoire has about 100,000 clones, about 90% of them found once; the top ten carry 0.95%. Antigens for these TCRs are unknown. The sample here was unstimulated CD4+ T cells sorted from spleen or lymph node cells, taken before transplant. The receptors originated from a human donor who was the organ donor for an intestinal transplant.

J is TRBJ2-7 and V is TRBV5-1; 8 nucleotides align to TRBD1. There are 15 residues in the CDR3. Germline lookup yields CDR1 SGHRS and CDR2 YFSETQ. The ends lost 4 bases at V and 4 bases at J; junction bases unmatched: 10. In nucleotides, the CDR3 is TGCGCCAGCAGCGGCTCCAGGGGGCTCACTTACGAGCAGTACTTC. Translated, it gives CASSGSRGLTYEQYF.

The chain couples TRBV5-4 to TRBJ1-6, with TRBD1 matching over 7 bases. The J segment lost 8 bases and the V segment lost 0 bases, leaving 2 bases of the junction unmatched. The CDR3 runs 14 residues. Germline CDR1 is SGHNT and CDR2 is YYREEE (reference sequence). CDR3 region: CASSLAGTDSPLHF. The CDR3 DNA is TGTGCCAGCAGCTTGGCAGGGACAGATTCACCCCTCCACTTT.

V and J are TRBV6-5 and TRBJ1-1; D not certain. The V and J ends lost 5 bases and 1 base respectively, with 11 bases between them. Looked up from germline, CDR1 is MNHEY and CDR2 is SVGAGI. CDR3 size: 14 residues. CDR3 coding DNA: TGTGCCAGCAGTGCTGCGGCAGGGAACACTGAAGCTTTCTTT. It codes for CASSAAAGNTEAFF.

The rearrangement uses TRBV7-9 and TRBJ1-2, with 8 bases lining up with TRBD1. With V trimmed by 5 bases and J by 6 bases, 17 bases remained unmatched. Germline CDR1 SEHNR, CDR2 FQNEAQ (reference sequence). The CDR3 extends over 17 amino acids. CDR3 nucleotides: TGTGCCAGCAGCGTTCCGGGACAGGCCGCCGTCAGGGATGGCTACACCTTC. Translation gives CASSVPGQAAVRDGYTF.

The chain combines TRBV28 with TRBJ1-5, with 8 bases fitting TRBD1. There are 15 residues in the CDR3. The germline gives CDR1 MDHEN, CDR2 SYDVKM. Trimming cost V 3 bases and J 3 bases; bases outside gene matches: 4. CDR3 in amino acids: CASSLRTGYNQPQHF. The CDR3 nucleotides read TGTGCCAGCAGTTTGCGGACAGGGTACAATCAGCCCCAGCATTTT.

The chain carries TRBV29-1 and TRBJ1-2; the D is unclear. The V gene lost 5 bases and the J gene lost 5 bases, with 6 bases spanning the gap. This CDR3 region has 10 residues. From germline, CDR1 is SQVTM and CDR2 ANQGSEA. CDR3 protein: CSVYNYGYTF. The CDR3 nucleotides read TGCAGCGTTTATAATTATGGCTACACCTTC.

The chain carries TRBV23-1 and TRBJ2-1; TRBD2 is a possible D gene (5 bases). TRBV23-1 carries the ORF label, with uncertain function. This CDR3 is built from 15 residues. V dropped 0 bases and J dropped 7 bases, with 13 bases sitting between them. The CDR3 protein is CASSQSIPGWNEQFF. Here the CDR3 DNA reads TGCGCCAGCAGTCAATCGATCCCGGGATGGAATGAGCAGTTCTTC.

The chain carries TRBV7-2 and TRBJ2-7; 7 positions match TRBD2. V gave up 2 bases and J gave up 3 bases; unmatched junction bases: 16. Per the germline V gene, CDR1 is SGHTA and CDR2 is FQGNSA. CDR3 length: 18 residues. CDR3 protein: CASSLRTSMGGVYYEQYF. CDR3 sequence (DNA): TGTGCCAGCAGCTTAAGGACTAGTATGGGTGGCGTTTACTACGAGCAGTACTTC.

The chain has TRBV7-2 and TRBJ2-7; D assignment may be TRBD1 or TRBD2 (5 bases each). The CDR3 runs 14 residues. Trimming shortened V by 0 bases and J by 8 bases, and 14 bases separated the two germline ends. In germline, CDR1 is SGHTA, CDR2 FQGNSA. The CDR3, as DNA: TGTGCCAGCAGCTTAGCGGGGGAGACTACGAAGCAGTACTTC. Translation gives CASSLAGETTKQYF.

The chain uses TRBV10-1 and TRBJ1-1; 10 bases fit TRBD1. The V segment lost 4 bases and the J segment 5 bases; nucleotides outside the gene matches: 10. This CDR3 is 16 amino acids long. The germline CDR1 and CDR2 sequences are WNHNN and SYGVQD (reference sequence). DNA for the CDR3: TGCGCCAGCAGTGGGCCGGGGGACAGGGGACAGACTGAAGCTTTCTTT. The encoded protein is CASSGPGDRGQTEAFF.

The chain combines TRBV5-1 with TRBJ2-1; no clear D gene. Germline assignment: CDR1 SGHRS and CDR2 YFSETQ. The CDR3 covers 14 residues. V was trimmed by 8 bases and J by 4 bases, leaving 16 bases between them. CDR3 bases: TGCGCCAGTCAGGCCGGACCAGTTTACAATGAGCAGTTCTTC. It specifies CASQAGPVYNEQFF.

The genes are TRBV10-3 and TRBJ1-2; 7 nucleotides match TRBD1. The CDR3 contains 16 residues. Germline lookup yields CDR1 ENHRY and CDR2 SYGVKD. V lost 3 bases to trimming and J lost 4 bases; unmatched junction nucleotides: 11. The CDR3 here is CAISDFSGGGLYGYTF. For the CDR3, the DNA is TGTGCCATCAGTGACTTTTCAGGGGGGGGGCTCTATGGCTACACCTTC.

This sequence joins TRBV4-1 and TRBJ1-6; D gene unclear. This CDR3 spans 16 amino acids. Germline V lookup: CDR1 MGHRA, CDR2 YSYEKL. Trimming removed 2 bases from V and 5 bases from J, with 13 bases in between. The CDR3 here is CASSQLRDRNNSPLHF. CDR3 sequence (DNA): TGCGCCAGCAGCCAATTACGCGATCGGAATAATTCACCCCTCCACTTT.

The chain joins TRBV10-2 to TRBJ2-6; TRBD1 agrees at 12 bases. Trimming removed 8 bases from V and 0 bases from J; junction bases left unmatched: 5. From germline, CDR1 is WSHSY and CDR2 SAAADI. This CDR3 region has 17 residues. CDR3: CASSPGQGASGANVLTF. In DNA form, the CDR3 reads TGCGCCAGCTCTCCGGGACAGGGGGCCTCTGGGGCCAACGTCCTGACTTTC.

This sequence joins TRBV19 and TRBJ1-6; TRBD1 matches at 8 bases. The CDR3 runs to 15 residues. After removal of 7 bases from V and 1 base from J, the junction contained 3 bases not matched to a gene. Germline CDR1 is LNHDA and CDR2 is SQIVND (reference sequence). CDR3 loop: CASTRTGSYNSPLHF. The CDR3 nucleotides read TGTGCCAGTACCCGGACAGGGTCCTATAATTCACCCCTCCACTTT.

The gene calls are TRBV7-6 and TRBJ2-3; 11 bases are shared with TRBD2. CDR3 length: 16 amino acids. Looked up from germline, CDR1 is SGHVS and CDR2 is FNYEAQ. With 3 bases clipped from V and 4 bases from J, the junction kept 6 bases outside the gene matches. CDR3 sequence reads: CASSLPTSGGSDTQYF. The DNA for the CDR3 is TGTGCCAGCAGCTTGCCTACTAGCGGGGGATCAGATACGCAGTATTTT. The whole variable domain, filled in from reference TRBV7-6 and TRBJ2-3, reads GAGVSQSPRYKVTKRGQDVALRCDPISGHVSLYWYRQALGQGPEFLTYFNYEAQQDKSGLPNDRFSAERPEGSISTLTIQRTEQRDSAMYRCASSLPTSGGSDTQYFGPGTRLTVL.

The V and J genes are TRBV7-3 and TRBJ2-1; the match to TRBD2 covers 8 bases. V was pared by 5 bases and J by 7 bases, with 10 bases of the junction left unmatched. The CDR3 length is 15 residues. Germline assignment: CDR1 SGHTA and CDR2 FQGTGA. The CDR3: CASSHIRGGLNEQFF. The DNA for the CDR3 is TGTGCCAGCAGCCACATACGGGGGGGACTTAATGAGCAGTTCTTC. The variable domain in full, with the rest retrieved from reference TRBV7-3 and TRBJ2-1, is GAGVSQTPSNKVTEKGKYVELRCDPISGHTALYWYRQSLGQGPEFLIYFQGTGAADDSGLPNDRFFAVRPEGSVSTLKIQRTERGDSAVYLCASSHIRGGLNEQFFGPGTRLTVL.

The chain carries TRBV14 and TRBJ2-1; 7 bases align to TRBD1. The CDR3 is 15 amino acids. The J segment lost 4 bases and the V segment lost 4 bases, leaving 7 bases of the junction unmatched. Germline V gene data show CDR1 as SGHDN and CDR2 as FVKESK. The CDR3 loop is CASSPRQGEYNEQFF. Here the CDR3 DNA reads TGTGCCAGCAGCCCCCGGCAGGGGGAATACAATGAGCAGTTCTTC.

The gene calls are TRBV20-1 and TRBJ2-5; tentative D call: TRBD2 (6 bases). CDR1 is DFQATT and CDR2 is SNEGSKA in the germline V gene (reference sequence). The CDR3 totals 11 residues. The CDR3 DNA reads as TGCAGCGTAGGACTACAAGAGACCCAGTACTTC. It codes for CSVGLQETQYF.

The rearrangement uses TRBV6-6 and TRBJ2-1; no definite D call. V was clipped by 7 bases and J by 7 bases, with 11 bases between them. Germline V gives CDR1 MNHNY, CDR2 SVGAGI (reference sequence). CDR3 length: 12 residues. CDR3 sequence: CASNAQRNEQFF. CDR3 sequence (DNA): TGTGCCAGCAACGCACAACGAAATGAGCAGTTCTTC.

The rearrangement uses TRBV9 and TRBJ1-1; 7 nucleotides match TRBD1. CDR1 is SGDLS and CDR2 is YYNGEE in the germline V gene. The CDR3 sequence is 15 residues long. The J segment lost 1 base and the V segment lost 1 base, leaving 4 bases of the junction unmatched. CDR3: CASSVRGTENTEAFF. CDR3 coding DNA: TGTGCCAGCAGCGTAAGGGGGACAGAGAACACTGAAGCTTTCTTT.